Following are 15 T cell receptor beta chains from one sample sequenced in a study of cytotoxic CD8 clonotypes in ibrutinib-treated CLL. Produced via immunoSEQ multiplex PCR; TCRdb's table is partial and in-frame only. The data show around 20,000 clones, over 70% seen once. This specimen was PBMCs, taken before ibrutinib treatment. The receptors were sampled from a human donor with chronic lymphocytic leukemia.

This clone was detected only once. The chain joins TRBV27 to TRBJ2-7; D remains ambiguous. CDR3 length equals 13 residues. Trimming took 10 bases from V and 3 from J, leaving 16 bases between them. CDR1 MNHEY and CDR2 SMNVEV come from the germline V gene (reference sequence). The CDR3 nucleotides read TGTGCCACAACCGACTTAAACGGCTACGAGCAGTACTTC. Translation: CATTDLNGYEQYF.

CDR3 nucleotide sequence: TGTGCCAGTAGCGTCACAGCGAATAATTCACCCCTCCACTTT. It encodes CASSVTANNSPLHF. V gene TRBV19 combines with J gene TRBJ1-6; D is ambiguous. Deletions cut 6 bases from V and 5 bases from J, with 11 bases between. In germline, CDR1 is LNHDA, CDR2 SQIVND (reference sequence). The CDR3 loop spans 14 amino acids. Looking up the rest from reference TRBV19 and TRBJ1-6 gives the full variable domain: DGGITQSPKYLFRKEGQNVTLSCEQNLNHDAMYWYRQDPGQGLRLIYYSQIVNDFQKGDIAEGYSVSREKKESFPLTVTSAQKNPTAFYLCASSVTANNSPLHFGNGTRLTVT.

This chain joins TRBV4-2 and TRBJ2-7; TRBD1 matches at 8 bases. Looked up from germline, CDR1 is LGHNA and CDR2 is YNFKEQ. Trimming cost V 3 bases and J 1 base; bases outside gene matches: 2. This CDR3 contains 14 residues. Here the CDR3 reads CASSHRQGSYEQYF. CDR3 coding DNA: TGTGCCAGCAGCCATCGACAGGGGTCCTACGAGCAGTACTTC.

The V call is TRBV7-2, the J call TRBJ2-7, with D perhaps given as TRBD1 or TRBD2 (5 bases each). The ends were cut back, 5 bases at V and 3 bases at J, with 14 bases in the middle. There are 14 residues in the CDR3. CDR1 SGHTA and CDR2 FQGNSA come from the germline V gene. CDR3 sequence: CASSPQPGHYEQYF. DNA of the CDR3: TGTGCCAGCAGCCCGCAACCGGGGCACTACGAGCAGTACTTC.

The chain uses TRBV7-6 and TRBJ1-6, with D uncertain. Germline V CDR1 and CDR2: SGHVS, FNYEAQ. CDR3 length: 13 residues. V was trimmed by 4 bases and J by 5 bases, leaving 6 bases between them. CDR3 residues: CASSSENNSPLHF. CDR3 nucleotide sequence: TGTGCCAGCAGCTCAGAGAATAATTCACCCCTCCACTTT.

The chain has TRBV2 and TRBJ1-2; possible D gene TRBD1, 6 bases. V was clipped by 4 bases and J by 7 bases, with 13 bases between them. The CDR3 extends over 13 amino acids. The germline V gene has CDR1 SNHLY and CDR2 FYNNEI. DNA for the CDR3: TGTGCCAGCAGTGTTGAGGCAGGGGTTGGCTACACCTTC. Translation: CASSVEAGVGYTF. The variable domain in full, with the rest retrieved from reference TRBV2 and TRBJ1-2, is EPEVTQTPSHQVTQMGQEVILRCVPISNHLYFYWYRQILGQKVEFLVSFYNNEISEKSEIFDDQFSVERPDGSNFTLKIRSTKLEDSAMYFCASSVEAGVGYTFGSGTRLTVV.

The chain is built from TRBV4-3 and TRBJ1-4; 8 bases are shared with TRBD1. Germline CDR1 reads LGHNA; CDR2 reads YSLEER. The CDR3 contains 13 residues. Unmatched junction bases numbered 3, after V lost 5 bases and J lost 7 bases. CDR3 DNA sequence: TGCGCCAGCAGCATAGGACAGGGTGAAAAACTGTTTTTT. It encodes CASSIGQGEKLFF.

This clone appeared once. The CDR3 is CASSRTGAANTGELFF. The CDR3 nucleotides are TGCGCCAGCAGCAGGACCGGTGCCGCAAACACCGGGGAGCTGTTTTTT. J is TRBJ2-2 and V is TRBV5-1; no reliable D call. Between the trimmed V and J ends, which lost 4 bases and 2 bases, there was a span of 15 bases. The CDR3 is 16 residues long. The germline V gene has CDR1 SGHRS and CDR2 YFSETQ.

This chain uses TRBV27 with TRBJ2-5; 7 nucleotides match TRBD2. Germline assignment: CDR1 MNHEY and CDR2 SMNVEV (reference sequence). The CDR3 covers 14 residues. The J segment lost 4 bases and the V segment lost 6 bases, leaving 8 bases of the junction unmatched. CDR3: CASSPRWGGETQYF. The CDR3 nucleotides read TGTGCCAGCAGCCCAAGATGGGGGGGAGAGACCCAGTACTTC.

About this clone itself: One end of the junction does not line up with germline, which may come from a read error. This sequence joins TRBV28 and TRBJ2-1; D is perhaps TRBD1 or TRBD2 (5 bases each). CDR3 length: 11 amino acids. The germline CDR1 and CDR2 sequences are MDHEN and SYDVKM. The chain's CDR3 is CASGTARGILF. The CDR3 DNA is TGTGCCAGCGGGACGGCGAGGGGCATCCTCTTC.

The table lists this clone with a count of one. The rearrangement links TRBV5-1 to TRBJ2-3; TRBD2 matches at 12 bases. The CDR3 has 17 amino acids. Germline assignment: CDR1 SGHRS and CDR2 YFSETQ. The trim removed 0 bases at V and 4 bases at J, leaving 6 bases unmatched. DNA of the CDR3: TGCGCCAGCAGCTTGGCGTCGACTAGCGGGGGTGCAGATACGCAGTATTTT. Translated, it gives CASSLASTSGGADTQYF.

The rearrangement uses TRBV5-1 and TRBJ2-5; TRBD2 matches 13 bases. This CDR3 region has 16 residues. V shed 4 bases and J 4 bases; nucleotides not matched to a gene: 7. The germline CDR1 and CDR2 sequences are SGHRS and YFSETQ. The CDR3 reads CASSRRTSGGVETQYF. For the CDR3, the DNA is TGCGCCAGCAGCAGAAGGACTAGCGGGGGAGTAGAGACCCAGTACTTC.

J is TRBJ2-7 and V is TRBV21-1. TRBV21-1 corresponds to a pseudogene. The CDR3 is 15 residues long. The CDR3 loop reads CACSKGTTPGYEQYF. CDR3 nucleotide sequence: TGTGCCTGCAGCAAAGGGACGACACCCGGCTACGAGCAGTACTTC.

This chain links TRBV7-2 with TRBJ2-5, with 8 bases identical to TRBD2. V gave up 5 bases and J gave up 4 bases; unmatched junction bases: 12. The CDR3 contains 16 residues. The V gene's germline CDR1 is SGHTA and CDR2 FQGNSA. CDR3 nucleotide sequence: TGTGCCAGCAGCCCCTCTCGGGGGGGTATTGGAGAGACCCAGTACTTC. Its translation is CASSPSRGGIGETQYF.

This chain joins TRBV2 and TRBJ2-5; 7 bases are shared with TRBD2. V shed 6 bases, J shed 5 bases, and the junction held 9 bases outside the gene matches. Germline-derived CDR1 and CDR2 are SNHLY and FYNNEI. CDR3 size: 14 residues. The CDR3 nucleotides read TGTGCCAGCAGCGGACTAGAGGGTTGGGAGACCCAGTACTTC. Amino acid sequence: CASSGLEGWETQYF.